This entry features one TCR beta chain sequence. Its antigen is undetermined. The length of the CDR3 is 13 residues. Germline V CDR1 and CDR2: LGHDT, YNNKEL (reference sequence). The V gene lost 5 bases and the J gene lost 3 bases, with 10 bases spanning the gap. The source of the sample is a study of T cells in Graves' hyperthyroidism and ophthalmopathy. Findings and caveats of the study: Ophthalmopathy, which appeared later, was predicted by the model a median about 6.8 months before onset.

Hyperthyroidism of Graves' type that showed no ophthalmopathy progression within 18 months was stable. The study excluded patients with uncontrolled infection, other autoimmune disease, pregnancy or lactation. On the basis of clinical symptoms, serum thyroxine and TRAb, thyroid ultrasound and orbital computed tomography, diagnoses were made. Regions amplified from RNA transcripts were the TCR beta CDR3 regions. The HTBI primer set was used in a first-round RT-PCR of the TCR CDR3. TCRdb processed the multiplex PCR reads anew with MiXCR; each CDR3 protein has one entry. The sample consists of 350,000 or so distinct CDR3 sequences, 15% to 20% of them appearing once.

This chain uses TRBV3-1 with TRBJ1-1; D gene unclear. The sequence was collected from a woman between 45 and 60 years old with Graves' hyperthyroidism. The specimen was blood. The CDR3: CASSSNLDTEAFF. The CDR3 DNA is TGTGCCAGCAGCTCCAACCTTGACACTGAAGCTTTCTTT.